A single sample is the source of the 5 T cell receptor beta chains below, sequenced in a study of cytomegalovirus exposure and HLA in healthy donors. This PCR relied on a set of 60 Vbeta primers and 13 Jbeta primers. Libraries were prepared by immunoSEQ multiplex PCR; TCRdb keeps only in-frame clonotypes and omits some of them. The sample shows 73,000 or so clones, around 78% of them seen only once. Sequencing input: PBMCs. Every receptor here comes from a middle-aged man in good health and CMV-seronegative.

This rearrangement joins TRBV5-4 to TRBJ2-1, with a possible D match to TRBD2 (5 bases). This CDR3 has 20 amino acids. The germline CDR1 and CDR2 sequences are SGHNT and YYREEE (reference sequence). Trimming removed 4 bases at V and 0 bases at J, with 26 bases between. Here the CDR3 reads CASSRPRGSEAASSYNEQFF. The DNA of the CDR3 is TGTGCCAGCAGCCGCCCTCGGGGTTCAGAAGCGGCTAGCTCCTACAATGAGCAGTTCTTC.

V gene TRBV30 combines with J gene TRBJ2-7; perhaps TRBD2 as D (6 bases). Germline V lookup: CDR1 GTSNPN, CDR2 SVGIG (reference sequence). CDR3 length equals 15 residues. The V end was cut by 2 bases, the J end by 2 bases, with 16 bases between. CDR3: CAWSFGGARAYEQYF. As DNA, the CDR3 is TGTGCCTGGAGTTTCGGCGGGGCCAGAGCCTACGAGCAGTACTTC. The variable domain in full, with the rest retrieved from reference TRBV30 and TRBJ2-7, is SQTIHQWPATLVQPVGSPLSLECTVEGTSNPNLYWYRQAAGRGLQLLFYSVGIGQISSEVPQNLSASRPQDRQFILSSKKLLLSDSGFYLCAWSFGGARAYEQYFGPGTRLTVT.

This clone has more than one count but fewer than ten. The chain carries TRBV4-2 and TRBJ2-2; D unresolved. The CDR3 contains 14 residues. V shed 1 base and J shed 10 bases, with 13 bases lying between them. CDR1 and CDR2 from the germline V gene are LGHNA and YNFKEQ. CDR3 region: CASSQARGPEELFF. DNA of the CDR3: TGTGCCAGCAGCCAAGCTCGAGGTCCGGAGGAGCTGTTTTTT.

The V and J genes are TRBV10-1 and TRBJ1-2; D is undetermined. The V end was cut by 3 bases, the J end by 4 bases, with 9 bases between. Germline V gene lookup returns CDR1 WNHNN and CDR2 SYGVQD (reference sequence). The CDR3 spans 13 residues. CDR3 nucleotide sequence: TGCGCCAGCAGTGAACACAGCTCCTATGGCTACACCTTC. Translated, it gives CASSEHSSYGYTF.

The chain joins TRBV11-2 to TRBJ1-6; unclear D gene. Trimming took 1 base from V and 6 from J, leaving 7 bases between them. This CDR3 contains 14 residues. Looked up from germline, CDR1 is SGHAT and CDR2 is FQNNGV. Here the CDR3 DNA reads TGTGCCAGCAGCTTAGTAAACGGTAATTCACCCCTCCACTTT. Its protein product is CASSLVNGNSPLHF.